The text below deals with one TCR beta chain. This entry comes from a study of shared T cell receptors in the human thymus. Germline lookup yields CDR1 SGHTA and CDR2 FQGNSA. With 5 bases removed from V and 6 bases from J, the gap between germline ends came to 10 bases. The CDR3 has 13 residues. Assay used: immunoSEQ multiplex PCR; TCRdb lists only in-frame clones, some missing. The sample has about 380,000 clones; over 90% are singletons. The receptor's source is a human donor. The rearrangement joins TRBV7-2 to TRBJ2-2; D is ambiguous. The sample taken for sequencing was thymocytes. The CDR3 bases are TGTGCCAGCAGCCCCCTTGACGCCGGGGAGCTGTTTTTT. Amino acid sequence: CASSPLDAGELFF.